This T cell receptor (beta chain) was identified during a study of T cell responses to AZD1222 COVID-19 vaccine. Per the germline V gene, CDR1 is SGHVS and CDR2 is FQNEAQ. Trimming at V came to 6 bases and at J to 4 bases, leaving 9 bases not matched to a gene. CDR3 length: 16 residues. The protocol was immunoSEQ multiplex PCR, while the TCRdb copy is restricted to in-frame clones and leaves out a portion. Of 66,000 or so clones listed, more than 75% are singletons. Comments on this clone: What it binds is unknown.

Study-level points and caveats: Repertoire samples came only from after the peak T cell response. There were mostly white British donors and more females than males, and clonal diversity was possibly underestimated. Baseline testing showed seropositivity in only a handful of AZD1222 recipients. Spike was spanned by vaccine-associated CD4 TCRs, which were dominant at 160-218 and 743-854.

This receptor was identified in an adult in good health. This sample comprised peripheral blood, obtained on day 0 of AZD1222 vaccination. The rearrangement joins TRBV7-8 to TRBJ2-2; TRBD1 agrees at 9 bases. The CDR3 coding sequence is TGTGCCAGCAGGGAAACAGGGGGCGCGGGCACCGGGGAGCTGTTTTTT. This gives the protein CASRETGGAGTGELFF.